Presented here are 13 T cell receptor beta chains from one specimen sequenced in a study of blood T cell repertoires in COVID-19. The repertoire was sequenced with immunoSEQ multiplex PCR; TCRdb's copy has only in-frame clones and lacks some. The table shows around 81,000 clones, with about 89% occurring only once. The sample consisted of peripheral blood. These receptors were taken from an older woman with acute or convalescent COVID-19.

The J gene is TRBJ1-4, the V gene TRBV6-5; TRBD1 matches at 7 bases. Germline CDR1 reads MNHEY; CDR2 reads SVGAGI. The CDR3 contains 13 residues. The CDR3 spells CASQGATNEKLFF. DNA of the CDR3: TGTGCGTCCCAGGGGGCAACTAATGAAAAACTGTTTTTT.

This rearrangement joins TRBV2 to TRBJ2-5; TRBD1 agrees at 8 bases. V gave up 6 bases and J gave up 5 bases; unmatched junction bases: 11. The CDR3 loop spans 15 amino acids. The germline V gene encodes CDR1 SNHLY and CDR2 FYNNEI. The CDR3 DNA sequence: TGTGCCAGCAGACTTACCGACAGGGGTGGGGAGACCCAGTACTTC. Its translation: CASRLTDRGGETQYF. Using reference TRBV2 and TRBJ2-5 for the parts outside the CDR3, the full variable domain is EPEVTQTPSHQVTQMGQEVILRCVPISNHLYFYWYRQILGQKVEFLVSFYNNEISEKSEIFDDQFSVERPDGSNFTLKIRSTKLEDSAMYFCASRLTDRGGETQYFGPGTRLLVL.

Concerning this clone itself: This same CDR3 is encoded by further DNA sequences in the sample. This sequence joins TRBV6-2 or TRBV6-3 and TRBJ2-7; D unclear. Germline V gene sequence: CDR1 MNHEY, CDR2 SVGEGT. The CDR3 contains 12 residues. Trimming removed 5 bases from V and 1 base from J, with 6 bases in between. Here the CDR3 reads CASSLSSYEQYF. The DNA of the CDR3 is TGTGCCAGCAGTCTATCGTCCTACGAGCAGTACTTC.

The chain joins TRBV9 to TRBJ1-5, with a possible D match to TRBD1 (5 bases). V lost 2 bases and J 1 base, leaving 7 bases between the germline ends. This CDR3 is 14 amino acids long. Per the germline V gene, CDR1 is SGDLS and CDR2 is YYNGEE. The CDR3, as DNA: TGTGCCAGCAGCGTGGACATAAGCAATCAGCCCCAGCATTTT. It yields the protein CASSVDISNQPQHF.

The chain couples TRBV6-1 to TRBJ2-7, with D maybe TRBD1 (5 bases). V was pared by 0 bases and J by 6 bases, with 15 bases between. Per germline, CDR1 MNHNS and CDR2 SASEGT. The CDR3 has 15 amino acids. The CDR3 here is CASSEALSRQGEQYF. DNA for the CDR3: TGTGCCAGCAGTGAAGCTCTCAGTCGCCAGGGCGAGCAGTACTTC.

The gene calls are TRBV5-5 and TRBJ2-7; no clear D. The CDR3 loop spans 17 amino acids. Germline V gives CDR1 SGHKS, CDR2 YYEKEE (reference sequence). Trimming took 2 bases from V and 2 from J, leaving 20 bases between them. The CDR3 coding sequence is TGTGCCAGCAGCTTCTCCCTGAGTTCCTACCTCCCCTACGAGCAGTACTTC. This sequence encodes CASSFSLSSYLPYEQYF.

This sequence joins TRBV24-1 and TRBJ2-3, with D maybe TRBD1 (5 bases). Germline CDR1 is KGHDR and CDR2 is SFDVKD. The V gene lost 3 bases and the J gene lost 4 bases, with 13 bases spanning the gap. CDR3 length: 15 amino acids. CDR3 nucleotides: TGTGCCACCAGTGATGGGGCCTCGGTTGCAGATACGCAGTATTTT. It specifies CATSDGASVADTQYF.

This chain joins TRBV5-6 and TRBJ1-1; D uncertain. The CDR3 is 14 residues long. Germline-derived CDR1 and CDR2 are SGHDT and YYEEEE. V lost 5 bases to trimming and J lost 0 bases, with 11 bases between them. CDR3: CASSLTFMNTEAFF. The CDR3 nucleotides read TGTGCCAGCAGTCTGACTTTCATGAACACTGAAGCTTTCTTT.

The J gene is TRBJ2-1, the V gene TRBV2; TRBD1 is a possible D gene (5 bases). Trimming removed 2 bases from V and 8 bases from J, with 10 bases in between. The CDR3 totals 13 residues. Per germline, CDR1 SNHLY and CDR2 FYNNEI. CDR3 DNA sequence: TGTGCCAGCAGTGAACAGGGTTGGGATGAGCAGTTCTTC. This sequence encodes CASSEQGWDEQFF.

The chain combines TRBV7-9 with TRBJ2-7; 8 nucleotides align to TRBD1. V was pared by 4 bases and J by 2 bases, with 10 bases of the junction left unmatched. The CDR3 is 16 amino acids. Germline V lookup: CDR1 SEHNR, CDR2 FQNEAQ (reference sequence). The CDR3 DNA is TGTGCCAGCAGCTCCTCCCAGGACAGGGACCCCTACGAGCAGTACTTC. This translates into CASSSSQDRDPYEQYF.

The rearrangement links TRBV4-2 to TRBJ2-1; 9 bases line up with TRBD2. V lost 4 bases, J lost 4 bases, and 8 bases stayed unmatched. CDR1 and CDR2 (germline): LGHNA, YNFKEQ. The length of the CDR3 is 16 residues. CDR3 sequence (DNA): TGTGCCAGCAGCCCTGCTGGGACTAGCTCTTACAATGAGCAGTTCTTC. Translating it yields CASSPAGTSSYNEQFF.

V gene TRBV5-1 combines with J gene TRBJ1-4, with 7 nucleotides matching TRBD1. Germline V lookup: CDR1 SGHRS, CDR2 YFSETQ. V lost 1 base to trimming and J lost 4 bases; unmatched junction nucleotides: 4. This CDR3 is built from 15 residues. CDR3 DNA sequence: TGCGCCAGCAGCTTGACGGGACAGAATAATGAAAAACTGTTTTTT. Translating it yields CASSLTGQNNEKLFF.

The chain carries TRBV2 and TRBJ2-3; D not certain. Trimming shortened V by 4 bases and J by 7 bases, and 6 bases separated the two germline ends. Germline V CDR1 and CDR2: SNHLY, FYNNEI. The length of the CDR3 is 11 residues. CDR3 DNA: TGTGCCAGCAGTGTTCTTAATACGCAGTATTTT. This gives the protein CASSVLNTQYF.